The sample holds a few counts of the clone carrying this TCR beta chain. Its antigen remains unidentified. The data originate from a study of radiotherapy plus CTLA-4 blockade in lung cancer. Study-level findings and limits: Radiotherapy plus ipilimumab was followed by expansion in blood of tumor-derived TCR clones.

Repertoires were generated with immunoSEQ multiplex PCR, while TCRdb's copy carries only in-frame clones and drops some. The sample lists under 90,000 clones; about two thirds were seen once. The sequence derives from a human donor with non-small cell lung cancer that progressed on radiotherapy plus ipilimumab. This specimen consisted of peripheral blood, obtained from a patient treated with radiotherapy plus ipilimumab.

The CDR3 region is CASSLEGSASETQYF. In nucleotides, the CDR3 is TGTGCCAGCAGCTTAGAGGGTAGCGCTTCAGAGACCCAGTACTTC. The rearrangement links TRBV11-2 to TRBJ2-5; D is perhaps TRBD2 (5 bases). Germline V gives CDR1 SGHAT, CDR2 FQNNGV. CDR3 length: 15 residues. V shed 0 bases and J shed 4 bases, with 12 bases lying between them.